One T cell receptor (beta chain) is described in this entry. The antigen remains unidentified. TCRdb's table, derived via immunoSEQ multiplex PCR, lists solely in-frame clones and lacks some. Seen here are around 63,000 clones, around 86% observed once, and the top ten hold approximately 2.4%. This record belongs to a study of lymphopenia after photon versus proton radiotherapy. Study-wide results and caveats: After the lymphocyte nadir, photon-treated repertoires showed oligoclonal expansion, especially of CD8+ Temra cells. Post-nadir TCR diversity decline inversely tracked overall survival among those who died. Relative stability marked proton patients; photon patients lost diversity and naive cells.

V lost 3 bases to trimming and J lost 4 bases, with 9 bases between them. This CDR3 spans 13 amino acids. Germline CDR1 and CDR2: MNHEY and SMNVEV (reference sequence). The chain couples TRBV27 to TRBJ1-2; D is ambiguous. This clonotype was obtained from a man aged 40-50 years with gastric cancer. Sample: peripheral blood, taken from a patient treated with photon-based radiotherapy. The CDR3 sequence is CASSLGSGYGYTF. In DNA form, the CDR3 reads TGTGCCAGCAGTTTGGGCAGTGGCTATGGCTACACCTTC.